At least ten counts were recorded for the clone carrying this T cell receptor (beta chain). The antigen is not known. In germline, CDR1 is SQVTM, CDR2 ANQGSEA. The CDR3 spans 19 residues. V lost 0 bases and J lost 0; bases outside the gene matches: 11. Through Arm-PCR of CDR3 regions and iRepertoire HTBI primers, TCR beta libraries were built. Each CDR3 protein gets one entry after TCRdb re-called the multiplex PCR reads with MiXCR. The sample lists some 400,000 distinct CDR3 sequences, 15% occurring once. This record belongs to a study of regulatory T cells in long-lasting Graves disease. Study conclusions and caveats: Researchers examined only peripheral blood and not thyroid tissue.

This sample's time point: newly diagnosed GD, antithyroid drugs for less than 3 months. Scientists built the TCR library using RNA that was extracted from PBMCs. These data are also associated with another study on T cells in Graves' hyperthyroidism and ophthalmopathy.

The chain recombines TRBV29-1 with TRBJ2-6; TRBD1 matches at 7 bases. This specimen was peripheral blood mononuclear cells (PBMCs), taken at new diagnosis, from a patient treated with antithyroid drugs. This sequence was found in a woman aged 25 to 39 with Graves disease. The CDR3 region has the DNA TGCAGCGTTGAAGATCTTCGAGGACAGGTATCCTCTGGGGCCAACGTCCTGACTTTC. Protein product: CSVEDLRGQVSSGANVLTF.